Below, 15 T cell receptor beta chains from the same sample are listed, as sequenced in a study of cytomegalovirus exposure and HLA in healthy donors. PCR primers comprised 60 Vbeta and 13 Jbeta primers. Clones were read by immunoSEQ multiplex PCR, and TCRdb kept only the in-frame ones, dropping some. The data show around 130,000 clones, nearly 85% seen once. The sequenced sample consisted of PBMCs. The receptors derive from a boy aged 5-17 years in good health and CMV-seronegative.

This rearrangement joins TRBV29-1 to TRBJ2-5; 8 bases agree with TRBD2. Germline CDR1 and CDR2: SQVTM and ANQGSEA. V lost 7 bases, J lost 3 bases, and 7 bases stayed unmatched. This CDR3 comprises 13 residues. CDR3 nucleotide sequence: TGCAGCGCCGGGACTAGGTTGGAAGAGACCCAGTACTTC. This translates into CSAGTRLEETQYF.

DNA of the CDR3: TGTGCCAGCAGCTTGTCCCTCCGAGACACTGAAGCTTTCTTT. It translates to CASSLSLRDTEAFF. The chain combines TRBV5-8 with TRBJ1-1; D remains unclear. V lost 1 base to trimming and J lost 3 bases, with 10 bases between them. CDR3 length: 14 amino acids. The V gene's germline CDR1 is SGHTS and CDR2 YDEGEE.

The CDR3 DNA reads as TGTGCCATCAAGGGGGACGGCAATGAAAAACTGTTTTTT. It encodes CAIKGDGNEKLFF. This chain joins TRBV10-3 and TRBJ1-4; TRBD1 might be the D (6 bases). The CDR3 consists of 13 residues. V lost 7 bases to trimming and J lost 5 bases, with 11 bases between them. Germline CDR1 ENHRY, CDR2 SYGVKD.

CDR3 protein: CASSLSAGIYEQYF. The DNA of the CDR3 is TGTGCCAGCAGCTTATCTGCGGGAATCTACGAGCAGTACTTC. This chain links TRBV11-3 with TRBJ2-7; D is perhaps TRBD2 (6 bases). V lost 2 bases, J lost 3 bases, and 11 bases lay in between. CDR3 length: 14 residues. CDR1 and CDR2 (germline): SGHNT, YENEEA. The full variable domain, in which reference TRBV11-3 and TRBJ2-7 provide the parts outside the CDR3, is EAGVVQSPRYKIIEKKQPVAFWCNPISGHNTLYWYLQNLGQGPELLIRYENEEAVDDSQLPKDRFSAERLKGVDSTLKIQPAELGDSAVYLCASSLSAGIYEQYFGPGTRLTVT.

This clone showed up just once. This chain uses TRBV6-5 with TRBJ2-2, with a weak D call TRBD1 (5 bases). V was shortened by 2 bases and J by 3 bases, with 10 bases between the two germline ends. The CDR3 contains 15 residues. CDR1 is MNHEY and CDR2 is SVGAGI in the germline V gene. The CDR3 sequence is CASSYSIGDTGELFF. The CDR3 nucleotides are TGTGCCAGCAGTTACAGTATAGGGGACACCGGGGAGCTGTTTTTT.

This clone was counted a single time. This sequence joins TRBV5-1 and TRBJ2-2; 10 nucleotides line up with TRBD2. The CDR3 consists of 18 residues. Germline CDR1 reads SGHRS; CDR2 reads YFSETQ. V dropped 5 bases and J dropped 1; count of bases not matched to a gene: 11. The CDR3 spells CASSFMFGLAENTGELFF. For the CDR3, the DNA is TGCGCCAGCAGTTTTATGTTCGGACTAGCGGAGAACACCGGGGAGCTGTTTTTT.

This clone was observed a handful of times. The chain is built from TRBV13 and TRBJ2-1; 7 bases fit TRBD2. Germline lookup yields CDR1 PRHDT and CDR2 FYEKMQ (reference sequence). This CDR3 comprises 14 residues. The V segment lost 1 base and the J segment 6 bases; nucleotides outside the gene matches: 3. The CDR3 spells CASSLAGGINEQFF. Here the CDR3 DNA reads TGTGCCAGCAGCTTAGCGGGAGGTATCAATGAGCAGTTCTTC.

This chain connects TRBV6-5 to TRBJ1-1; 10 positions agree with TRBD1. CDR3 length equals 16 residues. Germline V gives CDR1 MNHEY, CDR2 SVGAGI. V lost 0 bases and J lost 5; bases outside the gene matches: 6. The CDR3, as DNA: TGTGCCAGCAGTTACTCGACAGGGGGCCCCAAGACTGAAGCTTTCTTT. Amino acids: CASSYSTGGPKTEAFF.

The chain joins TRBV11-3 to TRBJ2-1; 7 nucleotides match TRBD2. CDR3 size: 14 residues. CDR1 and CDR2 (germline): SGHNT, YENEEA. The V gene end was trimmed by 5 bases and the J gene end by 15 bases; junction bases not matched to a gene: 16. The chain's CDR3 is CASSARGSVGGTFF. CDR3 nucleotide sequence: TGTGCCAGCAGCGCTCGCGGTTCCGTGGGGGGGACGTTCTTC.

In its sample, this clone was seen once. The gene calls are TRBV14 and TRBJ2-4; no clear D gene. The CDR3 spans 12 residues. Trimming left V 1 base short and J 6 bases short, with 4 bases between. The germline CDR1 and CDR2 sequences are SGHDN and FVKESK. CDR3 loop: CASSQAGNIQYF. The DNA of the CDR3 is TGTGCCAGCAGCCAAGCGGGAAACATTCAGTACTTC. Using reference TRBV14 and TRBJ2-4 for the parts outside the CDR3, the full variable domain is EAGVTQFPSHSVIEKGQTVTLRCDPISGHDNLYWYRRVMGKEIKFLLHFVKESKQDESGMPNNRFLAERTGGTYSTLKVQPAELEDSGVYFCASSQAGNIQYFGAGTRLSVL.

This chain links TRBV30 with TRBJ2-7; 7 bases match TRBD1. The CDR3 has 13 amino acids. With V trimmed by 5 bases and J by 6 bases, 10 bases remained unmatched. Germline V gene sequence: CDR1 GTSNPN, CDR2 SVGIG (reference sequence). This CDR3 reads CAWSQGEGAEQYF. DNA of the CDR3: TGTGCCTGGTCTCAGGGGGAAGGGGCCGAGCAGTACTTC.

The rearrangement uses TRBV30 and TRBJ2-7; D is possibly TRBD1 (6 bases). V was cut by 8 bases and J by 2 bases, with 13 bases left in between. The CDR3 sequence is 12 residues long. Looked up from germline, CDR1 is GTSNPN and CDR2 is SVGIG (reference sequence). The CDR3 sequence is CATTGHTYEQYF. CDR3 in DNA: TGTGCCACCACGGGACACACCTACGAGCAGTACTTC.

The chain carries TRBV5-1 and TRBJ2-3; a weak D match, TRBD2 (6 bases). The ends were cut back, 5 bases at V and 4 bases at J, with 17 bases in the middle. Germline CDR1 SGHRS, CDR2 YFSETQ. The CDR3 runs 15 residues. The CDR3: CASRDGTVGPDTQYF. In DNA, the CDR3 is TGCGCCAGCAGGGACGGGACTGTCGGGCCAGATACGCAGTATTTT.

The chain links TRBV2 to TRBJ2-3; perhaps TRBD1 as D (6 bases). The CDR3 contains 17 residues. V was trimmed by 6 bases and J by 1 base, leaving 20 bases between them. Germline values: CDR1 SNHLY, CDR2 FYNNEI. The CDR3 DNA reads as TGTGCCAGCAGCGATTTGATTACAGGGTGGGGCACAGATACGCAGTATTTT. Translated: CASSDLITGWGTDTQYF.

This clone was observed a single time. This rearrangement joins TRBV4-1 to TRBJ2-1; TRBD2 is a possible D gene (6 bases). V lost 0 bases and J 7 bases, leaving 13 bases between the germline ends. This CDR3 has 15 amino acids. CDR1 is MGHRA and CDR2 is YSYEKL in the germline V gene. Here the CDR3 DNA reads TGCGCCAGCAGCCAAGATACCAGCGGGCTTAATGAGCAGTTCTTC. Its protein product is CASSQDTSGLNEQFF.